The rows below give T cell receptor beta chains drawn from one sample of a study of identical twins. One entry per CDR3 protein, called by TCRdb with MiXCR from the 5' RACE reads. The profile shows about 570,000 distinct CDR3 sequences, around a tenth of them singletons. The same data also went into a second study, on yellow fever vaccine responses in identical twins.

The sample consisted of PBMCs. These receptors were obtained from a woman under 30 in good health. The CDR3 runs from the conserved cysteine through the conserved F or W. Each record gives: clone size, V gene, D gene, J gene, CDR3 DNA, CDR3 protein. A D gene is named only where the DNA matches it firmly. The size field is filled for only some rows; it gives once, few, many or a size class.

few	TRBV9	TRBD2	TRBJ2-5	TGTGCCAGCAGCGTAGGGGCTAGCGGGAAGACCCAGTACTTC	CASSVGASGKTQYF
-	TRBV5-1	TRBD1	TRBJ2-3	TGCGCCAGCAGCTTTGCCAGGGGGAGCACAGATACGCAGTATTTT	CASSFARGSTDTQYF
few	TRBV20-1	-	TRBJ2-2	TGCAGTGCTAGTGGGACTTTCACCGGGGAGCTGTTTTTT	CSASGTFTGELFF
few	TRBV6-2/TRBV6-3	TRBD1	TRBJ2-6	TGTGCCAGCAGTTACGGGACAGGGGGAACTGGGGCCAACGTCCTGACTTTC	CASSYGTGGTGANVLTF
many	TRBV12-3/TRBV12-4	-	TRBJ2-7	TGTGCCAGCTCATCCACACGTTACGAGCAGTACTTC	CASSSTRYEQYF
few	TRBV29-1	-	TRBJ2-4	TGCAGCGTTGAAGACAGGGACCACCAGTACTTC	CSVEDRDHQYF
many	TRBV2	-	TRBJ2-1	TGTGCCAGCAGTTTCAAGGATGAGCAGTTCTTC	CASSFKDEQFF
few	TRBV20-1	-	TRBJ1-5	TGCAGTGCTAATTCCGGGGAGAATCAGCCCCAGCATTTT	CSANSGENQPQHF
-	TRBV20-1	TRBD2	TRBJ2-3	TGCAGTGCCCGGACCAGCGGGACTCATACGCAGTATTTT	CSARTSGTHTQYF
few	TRBV7-9	TRBD2	TRBJ2-5	TGTGCCAGCAGCTCCGGACTAGCGGGCCTACAAGAGACCCAGTACTTC	CASSSGLAGLQETQYF
few	TRBV7-2	-	TRBJ2-1	TGTGCCAGCAGCTTCAACGGACCCTACAATGAGCAGTTCTTC	CASSFNGPYNEQFF
many	TRBV7-6	TRBD1	TRBJ2-5	TGTGCCAGCAGCGATTGGGACAGACAAGAGACCCAGTACTTC	CASSDWDRQETQYF
few	TRBV5-1	TRBD2	TRBJ2-1	TGCGCCAGCAGCTTGACGGGACTAGCGACCCAGCAGTTCTTC	CASSLTGLATQQFF
-	TRBV4-3	-	TRBJ2-4	TGCGCCAGCAGCCAAAGAGGGCCGGTAGCCAAAAACATTCAGTACTTC	CASSQRGPVAKNIQYF
-	TRBV12-5	-	TRBJ2-3	TGTGCTAGTGGATCTGGACACGACGCAGATACGCAGTATTTT	CASGSGHDADTQYF
few	TRBV25-1	-	TRBJ2-6	TGTGCCAGCAGTGAAAGAAGCTCTGGGGCCAACGTCCTGACTTTC	CASSERSSGANVLTF
-	TRBV27	TRBD1	TRBJ2-6	TGTGCCAGCGGTTTTGCCGGGACAGCTCACGTCCTGACTTTC	CASGFAGTAHVLTF
many	TRBV20-1	-	TRBJ2-7	TGCAGTGCCCCCGGGGGCACCGGCTACGAGCAGTACTTC	CSAPGGTGYEQYF
few	TRBV20-1	-	TRBJ1-1	TGCAGTGCTAGACGTGGCCTGAACACTGAAGCTTTCTTT	CSARRGLNTEAFF
few	TRBV2	-	TRBJ1-1	TGTGCCAGCAGTGAATTTAGAAGGGGCACTGAAGCTTTCTTT	CASSEFRRGTEAFF
few	TRBV4-3	-	TRBJ2-3	TGCGCCAGCAGCCAAGATCGGCAGGGGGCCGGGGGGGATACGCAGTATTTT	CASSQDRQGAGGDTQYF
few	TRBV3-1	TRBD1	TRBJ2-4	TGTGCCAGCAGCCCTTTGGGACAGGGTGGAAACATTCAGTACTTC	CASSPLGQGGNIQYF
few	TRBV5-1	-	TRBJ2-7	TGCGCCAGCAGCTTGGTCTCGGATGGGAACTACGAGCAGTACTTC	CASSLVSDGNYEQYF
-	TRBV5-1	TRBD2	TRBJ2-3	TGCGCCAGCACCCAAGGGACTAGCGGACGCACAGATACGCAGTATTTT	CASTQGTSGRTDTQYF
many	TRBV12-3/TRBV12-4	TRBD1	TRBJ1-2	TGTGCTAGCACCCAACAGACAGGGGGCTGCACCTTC	CASTQQTGGCTF
few	TRBV21-1	-	TRBJ2-3	TGTGCCAGCAGCAAAGAGGCAGATACGCAGTATTTT	CASSKEADTQYF
many	TRBV7-9	TRBD1	TRBJ1-4	TGTGCCAGCAGTACAGGGGTCAGCGCCAATGAAAAACTGTTTTTT	CASSTGVSANEKLFF
few	TRBV12-3/TRBV12-4	-	TRBJ1-5	TGTGCCAGCAGCCCCGGGCTGGGACAGCCCCAGCATTTT	CASSPGLGQPQHF
few	TRBV9	TRBD2	TRBJ2-2	TGTGCCAGCAGCGCGACTAGCGTTACTTCCACCGGGGAGCTGTTTTTT	CASSATSVTSTGELFF
few	TRBV11-3	TRBD2	TRBJ2-5	TGTGCCAGCAGCATCCGGACTAGCGGAGAAGAGACCCAGTACTTC	CASSIRTSGEETQYF
many	TRBV12-3/TRBV12-4	-	TRBJ2-2	TGTGCCAGCAGTTTGATGGGGACCGGGGAGCTGTTTTTT	CASSLMGTGELFF
few	TRBV29-1	TRBD1	TRBJ2-7	TGCAGCGTTGTCCCGGGACAGGAAAGCTACTCCTACGAGCAGTACTTC	CSVVPGQESYSYEQYF
few	TRBV12-3/TRBV12-4	-	TRBJ2-7	TGTGCCACCTCCGGGAGTAAATCCTACGAGCAGTACTTC	CATSGSKSYEQYF